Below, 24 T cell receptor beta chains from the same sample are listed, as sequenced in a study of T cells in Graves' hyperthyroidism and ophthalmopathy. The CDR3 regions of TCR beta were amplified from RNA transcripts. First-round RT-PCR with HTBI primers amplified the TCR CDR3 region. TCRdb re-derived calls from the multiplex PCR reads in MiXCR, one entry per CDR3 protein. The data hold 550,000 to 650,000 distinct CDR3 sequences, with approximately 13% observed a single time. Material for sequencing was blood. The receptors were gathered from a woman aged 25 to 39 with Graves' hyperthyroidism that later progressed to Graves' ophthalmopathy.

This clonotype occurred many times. As DNA, the CDR3 is TGTGCCAGCTCACCACGGGACAGGAACACCGGGGAGCTGTTTTTT. It yields the protein CASSPRDRNTGELFF. The rearrangement joins TRBV18 to TRBJ2-2; 7 bases align to TRBD1. V was pared by 1 base and J by 1 base, with 0 bases of the junction left unmatched. CDR3 length: 15 amino acids. Per germline, CDR1 KGHSH and CDR2 LQKENI.

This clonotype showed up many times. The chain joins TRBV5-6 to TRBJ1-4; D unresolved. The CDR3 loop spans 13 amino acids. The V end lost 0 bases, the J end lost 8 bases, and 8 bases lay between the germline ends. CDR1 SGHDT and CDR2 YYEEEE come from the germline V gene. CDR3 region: CASSLGVEEKLFF. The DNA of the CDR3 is TGTGCCAGCAGCTTGGGAGTCGAAGAAAAACTGTTTTTT.

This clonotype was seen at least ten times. The CDR3 region is CSARGDRAGPGELFF. The CDR3 DNA is TGCAGTGCTAGAGGGGACAGGGCCGGGCCCGGGGAGCTGTTTTTT. The rearrangement joins TRBV20-1 to TRBJ2-2; the match to TRBD1 covers 9 bases. The CDR3 consists of 15 residues. Germline loops: CDR1 DFQATT, CDR2 SNEGSKA (reference sequence). V gave up 1 base and J gave up 6 bases; unmatched junction bases: 6.

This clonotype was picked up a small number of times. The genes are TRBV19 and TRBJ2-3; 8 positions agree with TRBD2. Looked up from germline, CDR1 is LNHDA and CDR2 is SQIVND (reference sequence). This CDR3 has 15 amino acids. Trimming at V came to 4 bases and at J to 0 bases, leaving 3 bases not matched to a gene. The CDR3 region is CASSTRTSSTDTQYF. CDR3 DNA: TGTGCCAGTAGTACACGGACTAGCAGCACAGATACGCAGTATTTT.

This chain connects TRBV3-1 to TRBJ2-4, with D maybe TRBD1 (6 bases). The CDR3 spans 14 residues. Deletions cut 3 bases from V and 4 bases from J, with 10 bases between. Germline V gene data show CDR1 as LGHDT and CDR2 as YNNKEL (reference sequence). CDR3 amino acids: CASSQPGQKNIQYF. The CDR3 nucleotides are TGTGCCAGCAGCCAGCCCGGACAGAAAAACATTCAGTACTTC.

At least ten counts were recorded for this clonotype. CDR3 coding DNA: TGTGCCAGTAGTAGCACCGCAGGGGCCACTGAAGCTTTCTTT. This sequence encodes CASSSTAGATEAFF. The rearrangement links TRBV19 to TRBJ1-1; possible D gene TRBD1, 6 bases. V was shortened by 4 bases and J by 4 bases, with 13 bases between the two germline ends. This CDR3 contains 14 residues. From germline, CDR1 is LNHDA and CDR2 SQIVND (reference sequence).

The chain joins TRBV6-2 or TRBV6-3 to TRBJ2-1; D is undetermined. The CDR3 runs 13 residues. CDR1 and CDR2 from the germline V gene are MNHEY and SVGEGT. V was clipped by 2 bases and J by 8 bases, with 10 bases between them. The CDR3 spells CASSYPMLDEQFF. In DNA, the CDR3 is TGTGCCAGCAGTTACCCCATGCTAGATGAGCAGTTCTTC.

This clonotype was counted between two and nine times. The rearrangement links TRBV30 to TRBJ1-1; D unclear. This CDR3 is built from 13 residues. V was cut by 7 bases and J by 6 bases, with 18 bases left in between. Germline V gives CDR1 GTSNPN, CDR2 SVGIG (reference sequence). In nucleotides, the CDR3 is TGTGCCTACACCTCCCGGGTTGGCGCTGAAGCTTTCTTT. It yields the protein CAYTSRVGAEAFF.

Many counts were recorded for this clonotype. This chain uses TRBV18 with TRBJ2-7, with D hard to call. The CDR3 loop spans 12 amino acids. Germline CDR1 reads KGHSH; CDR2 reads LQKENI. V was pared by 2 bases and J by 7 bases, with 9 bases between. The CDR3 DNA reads TGTGCCAGCTCACCAAGATCGGAAGAGCAGTACTTC. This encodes CASSPRSEEQYF.

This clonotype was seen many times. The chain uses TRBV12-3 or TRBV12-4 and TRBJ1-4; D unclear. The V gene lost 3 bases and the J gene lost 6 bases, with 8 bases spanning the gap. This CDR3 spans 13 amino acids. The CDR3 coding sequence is TGTGCCAGCAGTTTTAGAACAGATGAAAAACTGTTTTTT. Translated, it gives CASSFRTDEKLFF.

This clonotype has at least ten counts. The CDR3 loop is CASSYSSGNSPLHF. CDR3 bases: TGTGCCAGCAGTTACTCGTCAGGGAATTCACCCCTCCACTTT. This chain connects TRBV6-2 or TRBV6-3 to TRBJ1-6; D perhaps matches TRBD1 (5 bases). Looked up from germline, CDR1 is MNHEY and CDR2 is SVGEGT. The V gene lost 0 bases and the J gene lost 7 bases, with 7 bases spanning the gap. The CDR3 has 14 amino acids.

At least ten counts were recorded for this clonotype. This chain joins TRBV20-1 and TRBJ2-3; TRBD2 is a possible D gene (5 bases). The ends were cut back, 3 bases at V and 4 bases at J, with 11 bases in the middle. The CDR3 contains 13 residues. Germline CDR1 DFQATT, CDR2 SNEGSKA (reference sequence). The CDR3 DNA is TGCAGTGCTAGGTTTGGGGAGTCAGATACGCAGTATTTT. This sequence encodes CSARFGESDTQYF.

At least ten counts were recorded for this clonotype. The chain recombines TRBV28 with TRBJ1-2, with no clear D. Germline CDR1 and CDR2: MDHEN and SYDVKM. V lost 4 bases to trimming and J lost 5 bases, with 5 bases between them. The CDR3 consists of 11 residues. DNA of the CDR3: TGTGCCAGCAGTTCGGATTATGGCTACACCTTC. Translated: CASSSDYGYTF.

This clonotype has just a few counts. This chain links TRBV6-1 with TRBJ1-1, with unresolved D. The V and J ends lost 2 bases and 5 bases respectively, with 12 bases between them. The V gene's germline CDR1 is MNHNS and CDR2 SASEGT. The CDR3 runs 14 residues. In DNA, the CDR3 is TGTGCCAGCAGTGAAAGTTTTAGGGAGACTGAAGCTTTCTTT. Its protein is CASSESFRETEAFF.

The CDR3 nucleotides read TGTGCCAGCTCAGCAGTGGGCAGCGAATGGATTCAGTACTTC. Translation: CASSAVGSEWIQYF. V is TRBV18 and J is TRBJ2-4; D gene uncertain. The CDR3 runs to 14 residues. Trimming took 5 bases from V and 10 from J, leaving 18 bases between them. The germline V gene encodes CDR1 KGHSH and CDR2 LQKENI.

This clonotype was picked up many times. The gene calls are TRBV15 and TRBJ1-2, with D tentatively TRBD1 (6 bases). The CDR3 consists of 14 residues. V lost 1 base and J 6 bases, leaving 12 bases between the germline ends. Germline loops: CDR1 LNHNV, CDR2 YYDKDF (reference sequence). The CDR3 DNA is TGTGCCACCAGCAGAGTGGTAGGGGGTGATGGCTACACCTTC. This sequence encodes CATSRVVGGDGYTF.

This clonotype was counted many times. The CDR3, as DNA: TGCGCCAGCAGCTTAACGAATGGGGCAGGTGAAGCTTTCTTT. It specifies CASSLTNGAGEAFF. The V gene is TRBV5-1, the J gene TRBJ1-1, with D perhaps TRBD1 (5 bases). Germline CDR1 SGHRS, CDR2 YFSETQ. The CDR3 spans 14 residues. The ends were cut back, 2 bases at V and 7 bases at J, with 15 bases in the middle.

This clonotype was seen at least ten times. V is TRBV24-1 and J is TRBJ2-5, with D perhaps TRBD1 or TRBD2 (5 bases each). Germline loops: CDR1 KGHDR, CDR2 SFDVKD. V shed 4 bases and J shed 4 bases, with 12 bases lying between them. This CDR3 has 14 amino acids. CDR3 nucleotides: TGTGCCACCAGTGACCTAGCTGGGGGAGAGACCCAGTACTTC. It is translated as CATSDLAGGETQYF.

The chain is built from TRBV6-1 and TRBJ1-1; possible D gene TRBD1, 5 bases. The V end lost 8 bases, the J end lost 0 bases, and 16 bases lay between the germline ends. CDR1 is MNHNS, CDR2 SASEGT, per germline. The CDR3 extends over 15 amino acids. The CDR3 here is CASQERRQLNTEAFF. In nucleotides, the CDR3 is TGTGCCAGCCAGGAACGCAGACAGCTGAACACTGAAGCTTTCTTT.

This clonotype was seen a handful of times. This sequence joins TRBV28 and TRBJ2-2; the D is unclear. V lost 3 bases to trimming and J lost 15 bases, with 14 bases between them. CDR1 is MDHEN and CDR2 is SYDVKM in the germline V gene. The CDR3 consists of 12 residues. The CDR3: CASSFSPRSVFF. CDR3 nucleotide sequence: TGTGCCAGCAGTTTTTCCCCCCGGAGTGTGTTTTTT.

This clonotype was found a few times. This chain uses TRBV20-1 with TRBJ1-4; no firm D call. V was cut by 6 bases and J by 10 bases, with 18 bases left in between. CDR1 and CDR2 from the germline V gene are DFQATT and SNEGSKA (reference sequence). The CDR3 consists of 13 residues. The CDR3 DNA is TGCAGTGCAAAGGACCCCCTTATCGGAAAACTGTTTTTT. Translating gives CSAKDPLIGKLFF.

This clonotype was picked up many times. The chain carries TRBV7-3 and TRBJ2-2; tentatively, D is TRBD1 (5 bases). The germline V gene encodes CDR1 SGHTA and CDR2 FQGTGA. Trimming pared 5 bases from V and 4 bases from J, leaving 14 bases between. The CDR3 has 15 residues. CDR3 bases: TGTGCCAGCAGCCAACAACTTCAGGGCACCGGGGAGCTGTTTTTT. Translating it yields CASSQQLQGTGELFF.

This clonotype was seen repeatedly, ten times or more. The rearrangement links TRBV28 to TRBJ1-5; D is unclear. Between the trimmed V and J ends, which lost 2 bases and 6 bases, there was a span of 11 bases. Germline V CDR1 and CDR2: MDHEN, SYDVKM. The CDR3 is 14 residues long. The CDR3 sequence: CASSLGDFTQPQHF. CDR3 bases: TGTGCCAGCAGTTTAGGGGATTTTACTCAGCCCCAGCATTTT.

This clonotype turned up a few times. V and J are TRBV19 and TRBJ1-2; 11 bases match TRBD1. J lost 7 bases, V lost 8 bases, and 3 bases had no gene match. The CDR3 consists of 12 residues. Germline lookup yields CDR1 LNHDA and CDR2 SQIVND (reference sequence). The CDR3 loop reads CASGQGAIGYTF. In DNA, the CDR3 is TGTGCCAGTGGACAGGGGGCTATTGGCTACACCTTC.